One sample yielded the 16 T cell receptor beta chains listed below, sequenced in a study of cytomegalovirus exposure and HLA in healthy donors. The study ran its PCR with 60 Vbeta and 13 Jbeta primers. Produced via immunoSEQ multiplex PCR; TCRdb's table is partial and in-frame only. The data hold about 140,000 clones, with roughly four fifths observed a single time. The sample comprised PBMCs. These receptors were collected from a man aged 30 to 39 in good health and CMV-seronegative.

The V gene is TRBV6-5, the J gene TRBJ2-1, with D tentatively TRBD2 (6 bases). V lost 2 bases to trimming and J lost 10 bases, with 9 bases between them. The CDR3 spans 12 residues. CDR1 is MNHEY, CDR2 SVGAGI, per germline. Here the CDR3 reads CASSYIGGEQFF. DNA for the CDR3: TGTGCCAGCAGTTACATTGGGGGGGAGCAGTTCTTC.

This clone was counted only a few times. The chain's CDR3 is CASNKVGGSGANVLTF. The CDR3 bases are TGTGCCAGTAATAAGGTGGGAGGATCTGGGGCCAACGTCCTGACTTTC. The chain has TRBV19 and TRBJ2-6; tentative D call: TRBD2 (6 bases). The ends were cut back, 7 bases at V and 1 base at J, with 14 bases in the middle. CDR3 length equals 16 residues. CDR1 and CDR2 from the germline V gene are LNHDA and SQIVND (reference sequence).

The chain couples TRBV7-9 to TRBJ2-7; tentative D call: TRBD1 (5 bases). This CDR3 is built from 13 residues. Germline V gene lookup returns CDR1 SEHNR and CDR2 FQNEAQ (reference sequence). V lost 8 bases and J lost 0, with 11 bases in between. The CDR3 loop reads CASDQGHSYEQYF. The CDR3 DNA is TGTGCCAGCGACCAGGGTCACTCCTACGAGCAGTACTTC.

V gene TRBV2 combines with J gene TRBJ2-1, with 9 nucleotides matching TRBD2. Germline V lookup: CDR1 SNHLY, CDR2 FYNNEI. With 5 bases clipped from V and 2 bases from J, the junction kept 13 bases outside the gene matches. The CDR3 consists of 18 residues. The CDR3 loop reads CASSPGTSSPVTYNEQFF. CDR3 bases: TGTGCCAGCAGTCCCGGGACTAGCTCCCCAGTCACCTACAATGAGCAGTTCTTC.

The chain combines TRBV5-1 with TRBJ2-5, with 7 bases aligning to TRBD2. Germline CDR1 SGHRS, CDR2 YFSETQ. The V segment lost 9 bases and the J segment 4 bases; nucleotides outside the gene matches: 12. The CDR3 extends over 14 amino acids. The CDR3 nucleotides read TGCGCCACCTCGGGTGGGAGGGCCGGAGAGACCCAGTACTTC. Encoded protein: CATSGGRAGETQYF.

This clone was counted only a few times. The CDR3 DNA reads TGCGCCAGCAGCTTGGAGCGGGGAGGGGGAACAGATACGCAGTATTTT. Amino acids: CASSLERGGGTDTQYF. V usage is TRBV5-1 and J usage is TRBJ2-3; perhaps TRBD2 as D (7 bases). The CDR3 length is 16 residues. The germline V and J ends were trimmed by 0 bases and 3 bases, with 14 bases remaining between them. From germline, CDR1 is SGHRS and CDR2 YFSETQ.

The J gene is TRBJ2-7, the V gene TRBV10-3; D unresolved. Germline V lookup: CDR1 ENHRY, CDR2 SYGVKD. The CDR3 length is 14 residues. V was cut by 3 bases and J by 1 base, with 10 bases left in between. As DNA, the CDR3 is TGTGCCATCAGTGATTGGGCAGGTTCCTACGAGCAGTACTTC. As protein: CAISDWAGSYEQYF.

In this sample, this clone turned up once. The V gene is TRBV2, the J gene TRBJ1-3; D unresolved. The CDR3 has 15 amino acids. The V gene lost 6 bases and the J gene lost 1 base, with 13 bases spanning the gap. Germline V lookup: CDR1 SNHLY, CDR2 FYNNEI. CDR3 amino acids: CASSELRDSGNTIYF. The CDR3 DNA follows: TGTGCCAGCAGCGAGTTGAGAGATTCTGGAAACACCATATATTTT.

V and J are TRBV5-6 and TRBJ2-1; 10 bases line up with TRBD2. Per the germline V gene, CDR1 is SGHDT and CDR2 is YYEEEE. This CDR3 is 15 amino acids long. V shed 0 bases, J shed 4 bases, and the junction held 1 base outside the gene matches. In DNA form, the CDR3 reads TGTGCCAGCAGCTTGGGTAGCGGGGGGTACAATGAGCAGTTCTTC. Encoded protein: CASSLGSGGYNEQFF. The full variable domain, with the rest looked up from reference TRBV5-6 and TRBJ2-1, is DAGVTQSPTHLIKTRGQQVTLRCSPKSGHDTVSWYQQALGQGPQFIFQYYEEEERQRGNFPDRFSGHQFPNYSSELNVNALLLGDSALYLCASSLGSGGYNEQFFGPGTRLTVL.

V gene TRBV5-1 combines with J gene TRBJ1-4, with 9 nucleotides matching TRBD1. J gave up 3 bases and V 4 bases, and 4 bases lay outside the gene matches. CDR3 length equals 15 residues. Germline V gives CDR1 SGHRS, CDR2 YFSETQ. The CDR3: CASSRDRASNEKLFF. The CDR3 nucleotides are TGCGCCAGCAGCCGGGACAGGGCGTCTAATGAAAAACTGTTTTTT.

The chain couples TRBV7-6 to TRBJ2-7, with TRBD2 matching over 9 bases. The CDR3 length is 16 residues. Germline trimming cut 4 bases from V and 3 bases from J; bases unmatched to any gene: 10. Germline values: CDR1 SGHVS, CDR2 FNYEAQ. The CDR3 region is CASSSSETSGIYEQYF. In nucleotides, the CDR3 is TGTGCCAGCAGCTCCTCAGAGACTAGCGGAATCTACGAGCAGTACTTC.

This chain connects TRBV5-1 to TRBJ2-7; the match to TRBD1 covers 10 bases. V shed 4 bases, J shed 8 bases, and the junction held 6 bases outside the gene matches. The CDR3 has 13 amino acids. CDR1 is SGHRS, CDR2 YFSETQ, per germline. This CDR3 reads CASSQGQGNKQYF. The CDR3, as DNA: TGCGCCAGCAGCCAGGGACAGGGGAACAAGCAGTACTTC.

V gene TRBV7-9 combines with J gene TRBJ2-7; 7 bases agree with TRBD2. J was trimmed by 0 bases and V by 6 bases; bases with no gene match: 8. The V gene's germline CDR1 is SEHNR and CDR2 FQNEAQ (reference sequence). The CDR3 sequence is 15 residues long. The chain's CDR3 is CASSYPSGNSYEQYF. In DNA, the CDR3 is TGTGCCAGCAGTTACCCTAGCGGTAACTCCTACGAGCAGTACTTC.

This CDR3 is CASSQDRYSGNTIYF. CDR3 in DNA: TGTGCCAGCAGCCAAGATCGCTACTCTGGAAACACCATATATTTT. V is TRBV14 and J is TRBJ1-3; no clear D. The germline V gene encodes CDR1 SGHDN and CDR2 FVKESK. Trimming removed 0 bases at V and 0 bases at J, with 6 bases between. CDR3 size: 15 residues.

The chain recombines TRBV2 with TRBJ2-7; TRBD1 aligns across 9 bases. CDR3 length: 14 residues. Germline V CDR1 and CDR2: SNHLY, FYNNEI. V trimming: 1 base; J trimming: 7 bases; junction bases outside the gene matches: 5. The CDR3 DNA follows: TGTGCCAGCAGTGAAGATAACAGGGGGCGTGAGCAGTACTTC. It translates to CASSEDNRGREQYF.

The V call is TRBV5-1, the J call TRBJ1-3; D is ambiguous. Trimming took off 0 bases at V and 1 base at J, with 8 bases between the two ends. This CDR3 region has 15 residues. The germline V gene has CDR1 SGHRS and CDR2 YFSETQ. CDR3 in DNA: TGCGCCAGCAGCTTGGCTACCCAATCTGGAAACACCATATATTTT. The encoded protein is CASSLATQSGNTIYF.